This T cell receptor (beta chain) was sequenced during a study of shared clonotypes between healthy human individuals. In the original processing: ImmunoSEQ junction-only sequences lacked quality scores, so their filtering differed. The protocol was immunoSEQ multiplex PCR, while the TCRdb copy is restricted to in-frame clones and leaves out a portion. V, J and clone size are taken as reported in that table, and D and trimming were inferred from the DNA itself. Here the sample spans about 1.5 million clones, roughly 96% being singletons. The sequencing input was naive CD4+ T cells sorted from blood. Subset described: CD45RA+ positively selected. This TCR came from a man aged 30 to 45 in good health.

CDR3 sequence (DNA): TGTGCCAGCGAAACAGGGGTTGGAGAGACCCAGTACTTC. Protein product: CASETGVGETQYF. The J gene is TRBJ2-5, the V gene TRBV18; 7 bases are shared with TRBD1. Unmatched junction bases numbered 7, after V lost 8 bases and J lost 4 bases. The V gene's germline CDR1 is KGHSH and CDR2 LQKENI. This CDR3 spans 13 amino acids.